This T cell receptor beta chain came from a study of radiotherapy plus CTLA-4 blockade in lung cancer (dated by TCRdb to between 2017 and 2018). Broadly, across the study: Among the enrolled patients, about 20% had an objective response, and roughly 30% reached disease control. Broader findings and caveats from the paper: Increased serum interferon-beta after radiation, together with early dynamic changes in blood T cell clones, were reported to be the strongest predictors of response. TCR clones derived from tumors expanded in peripheral blood after treatment with radiotherapy and ipilimumab.

About this clone itself: What this receptor recognizes is not known. Base-call qualities are not available, and no considerably larger clone is one nucleotide away.

In this study, focal radiation therapy paired with CTLA-4 blockade (ipilimumab) was tested in patients who had chemo-refractory metastatic non-small-cell lung cancer. From its cysteine to its phenylalanine, the CDR3 spans 12 amino acids. Only the CDR3 region is kept as DNA, spanning 36 bases read in frame from base 1. V is shortened by 4 bases, J by 5 bases, and the region joining them spans 11 bases. From the germline V gene, CDR1 is SQVTM and CDR2 is ANQGSEA. Libraries came from the immunoSEQ multiplex PCR assay. This is the immuneACCESS table as TCRdb keeps it, with only in-frame sequences that have V and J called. A part of the clones is gone; compared with another copy, unresolved V genes explain less than half, and the rest is unexplained. Recorded for this sample are 90,000 or so clones; roughly 87% of them occurred a single time. The ten largest clones capture 0.82% of the sample.

The material sequenced was peripheral blood, taken from a patient treated with radiotherapy plus ipilimumab. The rearrangement combines TRBV29-1 with TRBJ1-2; a weak D assignment points to TRBD1 (5 bases agree). The sequence was collected from a human donor with non-small cell lung cancer who had stable disease on radiotherapy plus ipilimumab. CDR3 reads: CSVVRQPYGYTF. The nucleotide sequence is given as TGCAGCGTTGTAAGACAGCCGTATGGCTACACCTTC.